This TCR beta chain was identified during a study of PD-L1 blockade in urothelial cancer. Study at large: Blood analysis took place 3 weeks (second dose) and 6 weeks after treatment start. The median T cell count in blood samples was around 150,000.

TCRdb's copy holds only in-frame clones and misses some; the assay was immunoSEQ multiplex PCR. The sample includes under 50,000 clones, around nine tenths of them seen just once. Germline CDR1 is SGHNT and CDR2 is YYREEE (reference sequence). The CDR3 spans 16 residues. V was pared by 4 bases and J by 4 bases, with 12 bases of the junction left unmatched. The time point was: peripheral blood 6 weeks after treatment start. This clone is a singleton in its sample. The chain combines TRBV5-4 with TRBJ1-2; TRBD1 agrees at 8 bases. Sequencing used PBMCs, obtained around atezolizumab (anti-PD-L1) treatment. The sequence came from a man aged 60 to 75 with urothelial cancer. The DNA for the CDR3 is TGTGCCAGCAGCGCTAGATTGTCCGGGACAGGCTATGGCTACACCTTC. Protein sequence: CASSARLSGTGYGYTF.